Shown below are 16 T cell receptor beta chains from a single sample sequenced in a study of shared clonotypes between healthy human individuals. This table comes from immunoSEQ multiplex PCR, and its TCRdb copy is limited to in-frame clones, with some not included. The sample consists of approximately 2.5 million clones, around nine tenths of them appearing once. Sequenced input: naive CD4+ T cells sorted from blood. The subset: CD45RA+ positively selected. These receptors were collected from a man aged 18 to 30 in good health.

Here the CDR3 reads CASSFGSAGTGSTDTQYF. In DNA form, the CDR3 reads TGTGCCAGCAGCTTCGGTAGCGCCGGGACAGGGAGCACAGATACGCAGTATTTT. V and J are TRBV7-8 and TRBJ2-3, with TRBD1 matching over 9 bases. CDR1 SGHVS and CDR2 FQNEAQ come from the germline V gene. The CDR3 contains 18 residues. The J segment lost 0 bases and the V segment lost 3 bases, leaving 10 bases of the junction unmatched.

The chain carries TRBV5-8 and TRBJ2-5; perhaps TRBD2 as D (5 bases). The CDR3 has 15 residues. Per germline, CDR1 SGHTS and CDR2 YDEGEE. V lost 2 bases and J lost 3, with 14 bases in between. The CDR3 nucleotides are TGTGCCAGCAGCTTATTTCTGAGGGTAGAAGAGACCCAGTACTTC. Protein: CASSLFLRVEETQYF.

The chain links TRBV2 to TRBJ2-5; D perhaps matches TRBD1 (6 bases). V was pared by 8 bases and J by 5 bases, with 12 bases between. Germline V gene lookup returns CDR1 SNHLY and CDR2 FYNNEI. The CDR3 loop spans 12 amino acids. The CDR3 region is CASSRGTETQYF. The CDR3 coding sequence is TGTGCCAGCTCTAGGGGGACGGAGACCCAGTACTTC.

V and J are TRBV5-4 and TRBJ1-2; 7 bases are shared with TRBD1. CDR3 length equals 15 residues. From germline, CDR1 is SGHNT and CDR2 YYREEE (reference sequence). The V gene end was trimmed by 4 bases and the J gene end by 2 bases; junction bases not matched to a gene: 8. The CDR3 nucleotides are TGTGCCAGCAGCCCCCAGGACAGGCCGAACTATGGCTACACCTTC. Protein product: CASSPQDRPNYGYTF. The full variable domain, with the rest looked up from reference TRBV5-4 and TRBJ1-2, is ETGVTQSPTHLIKTRGQQVTLRCSSQSGHNTVSWYQQALGQGPQFIFQYYREEENGRGNFPPRFSGLQFPNYSSELNVNALELDDSALYLCASSPQDRPNYGYTFGSGTRLTVV.

The chain employs TRBV4-1 and TRBJ2-6, with 9 nucleotides matching TRBD1. CDR1 and CDR2 from the germline V gene are MGHRA and YSYEKL. This CDR3 is built from 16 residues. With V trimmed by 6 bases and J by 9 bases, 12 bases remained unmatched. The CDR3 bases are TGCGCCAGCAGAAGGGACCCGGGACAGGGATACAACGTCCTGACTTTC. It is translated as CASRRDPGQGYNVLTF.

The rearrangement links TRBV29-1 to TRBJ2-7, with 9 bases identical to TRBD1. Germline V gene sequence: CDR1 SQVTM, CDR2 ANQGSEA. The trim removed 4 bases at V and 3 bases at J, leaving 4 bases unmatched. The CDR3 is made up of 13 amino acids. As DNA, the CDR3 is TGCAGCGTTGGCCCGGGACAGGGCTACGAGCAGTACTTC. Residues: CSVGPGQGYEQYF.

The chain uses TRBV6-6 and TRBJ1-1; D is possibly TRBD1 (5 bases). The CDR3 spans 14 residues. Germline values: CDR1 MNHNY, CDR2 SVGAGI (reference sequence). Deletions cut 6 bases from V and 3 bases from J, with 14 bases between. This CDR3 reads CASRIPGPYTEAFF. CDR3 DNA: TGTGCCAGCAGGATCCCGGGACCGTACACTGAAGCTTTCTTT.

The gene calls are TRBV5-1 and TRBJ2-7, with D unclear. The CDR3 contains 13 residues. Trimming stripped 0 bases from V and 3 bases from J, with 7 bases between. The V gene's germline CDR1 is SGHRS and CDR2 YFSETQ. The CDR3 region has the DNA TGCGCCAGCAGCTTGGTTTCAGTCTACGAGCAGTACTTC. Translated: CASSLVSVYEQYF.

The genes are TRBV14 and TRBJ2-3; 14 bases are shared with TRBD2. V lost 3 bases, J lost 10 bases, and 0 bases stayed unmatched. The V gene's germline CDR1 is SGHDN and CDR2 FVKESK. The CDR3 has 13 amino acids. The CDR3: CASSQGLAGAQYF. Here the CDR3 DNA reads TGTGCCAGCAGCCAGGGACTAGCGGGAGCGCAGTATTTT.

CDR3 in DNA: TGTGCCAGCAGGGCTAGCGGAGAACAAGAGACCCAGTACTTC. Its protein is CASRASGEQETQYF. The chain uses TRBV6-5 and TRBJ2-5; TRBD2 matches at 7 bases. The germline V gene has CDR1 MNHEY and CDR2 SVGAGI. This CDR3 comprises 14 residues. J lost 2 bases, V lost 6 bases, and 6 bases had no gene match.

The chain joins TRBV29-1 to TRBJ2-1; the D is unclear. The V gene lost 5 bases and the J gene lost 8 bases, with 10 bases spanning the gap. This CDR3 comprises 11 residues. Germline-derived CDR1 and CDR2 are SQVTM and ANQGSEA. CDR3 DNA: TGCAGCGTTCGACCGGGCCATGAGCAGTTCTTC. Translating it yields CSVRPGHEQFF.

V gene TRBV5-6 combines with J gene TRBJ1-2; D might be TRBD1 (5 bases). This CDR3 has 14 amino acids. Germline V CDR1 and CDR2: SGHDT, YYEEEE. Deletions cut 3 bases from V and 5 bases from J, with 14 bases between. CDR3 sequence (DNA): TGTGCCAGCAGCTCGCGGGGCAGTCGGTATGGCTACACCTTC. Translating it yields CASSSRGSRYGYTF.

V usage is TRBV30 and J usage is TRBJ1-6; a possible D gene is TRBD1 (5 bases). Germline CDR1 and CDR2: GTSNPN and SVGIG (reference sequence). Between the trimmed V and J ends, which lost 2 bases and 14 bases, there was a span of 19 bases. This CDR3 region has 14 residues. The CDR3: CAWSSQGILTSLHF. The CDR3, as DNA: TGTGCCTGGAGTTCCCAGGGTATTCTTACGTCCCTCCACTTT.

Notes on this clone: Sequence at one end of the junction differs from germline and may be a read error. This chain links TRBV7-3 with TRBJ1-1; TRBD1 agrees at 8 bases. CDR1 and CDR2 from the germline V gene are SGHTA and FQGTGA. This CDR3 comprises 15 residues. The CDR3 sequence: CASSVTGTGNTEAFF. CDR3 in DNA: TGTGCCAGCAGCGTAACTGGGACAGGGAACACTGAAGCTTTCTTT. The full variable domain, completed using reference TRBV7-3 and TRBJ1-1, is GAGVSQTPSNKVTEKGKYVELRCDPISGHTALYWYRQSLGQGPEFLIYFQGTGAADDSGLPNDRFFAVRPEGSVSTLKIQRTERGDSAVYLCASSVTGTGNTEAFFGQGTRLTVV.

The rearrangement joins TRBV6-5 to TRBJ1-1; perhaps TRBD1 as D (6 bases). Germline V gene lookup returns CDR1 MNHEY and CDR2 SVGAGI. V lost 2 bases and J 10 bases, leaving 20 bases between the germline ends. This CDR3 has 15 amino acids. The CDR3 region has the DNA TGTGCCAGCAGTTACCTACGGACAGCCCAGGAGGGAGCTTTCTTT. This translates into CASSYLRTAQEGAFF.

This clone has just one count. V gene TRBV6-5 combines with J gene TRBJ2-1, with D uncertain. From germline, CDR1 is MNHEY and CDR2 SVGAGI. V dropped 5 bases and J dropped 5 bases, with 10 bases sitting between them. This CDR3 comprises 13 residues. Here the CDR3 DNA reads TGTGCCAGCAGTCGAGGCGGTCACAATGAGCAGTTCTTC. It encodes CASSRGGHNEQFF.